This T cell receptor beta chain originates from a study of T-cell reconstitution after alpha-beta-depleted transplantation in children. Study-wide results and limits: A year post-transplant, T-cell counts and diversity derived mostly from newly produced T cells. After transplant, at about two months, alpha-beta T cells were reportedly derived from several hundred expanded graft clones. Day-60 TCRbeta diversity that was high in some patients was derived from surviving recipient T cells and thymic progenitors.

Concerning this clonotype: What it recognizes is unknown.

Molecular barcoding with unique molecular identifiers was used for the TCRbeta library. TCRdb passed the PCR reads through MiXCR, listing each CDR3 protein once. The sample shows about 420,000 distinct CDR3 sequences, around 16% of them seen only once. This receptor was obtained from a boy in the first two years of life who had a stem cell transplant for Wiskott-Aldrich syndrome, so the T cells may come from the graft donor. The sample was PBMCs, mostly from graft donor cells, taken 360 days after TCRalphabeta/CD19-depleted stem cell transplant.

CDR3 protein: CASSYQDEQYF. The CDR3 region has the DNA TGTGCCAGCAGTTACCAGGACGAGCAGTACTTC. The J gene is TRBJ2-7, the V gene TRBV6-5; D is unresolved. This CDR3 has 11 amino acids. V lost 2 bases, J lost 5 bases, and 4 bases lay in between. Per the germline V gene, CDR1 is MNHEY and CDR2 is SVGAGI.